Shown below are 5 T cell receptor beta chains from a single sample sequenced in a study of vaccination effects on CD4 cells after COVID-19. Viral peptide pool expansion of antigen-specific CD4+ T cells preceded sequencing in the ViraFEST assay. Following culture for approximately ten days, CD4+ T cells were isolated. PCR-confirmed SARS-CoV-2 infection occurred in the person between March and December 2020. The data were produced by immunoSEQ multiplex PCR, yet TCRdb's version contains in-frame clones alone and is incomplete. Here the sample spans about 45,000 clones, roughly two thirds being singletons. These TCRs' antigens remain unknown. Sample: CD4+ T cells from PBMCs cultured with a peptide pool, taken before COVID-19 vaccination. The receptors here all came from a human donor who had a prior SARS-CoV-2 infection.

V usage is TRBV6-5 and J usage is TRBJ1-2, with 10 bases matching TRBD1. V shed 6 bases, J shed 5 bases, and the junction held 3 bases outside the gene matches. CDR1 and CDR2 (germline): MNHEY, SVGAGI. This CDR3 is built from 13 residues. The CDR3 region is CASSRDRGYGYTF. The CDR3 bases are TGTGCCAGCAGCCGGGACAGGGGATATGGCTACACCTTC.

The V gene is TRBV2, the J gene TRBJ2-3; 11 nucleotides match TRBD2. V dropped 6 bases and J dropped 2; count of bases not matched to a gene: 1. Germline V lookup: CDR1 SNHLY, CDR2 FYNNEI. The CDR3 loop spans 14 amino acids. The CDR3: CASRGLADTDTQYF. DNA for the CDR3: TGTGCCAGCAGGGGACTAGCGGACACAGATACGCAGTATTTT.

Here the CDR3 reads CASSRGPAYRAYEQYF. In nucleotides, the CDR3 is TGTGCCAGCAGCCGGGGGCCTGCTTACAGGGCCTACGAGCAGTACTTC. V gene TRBV5-6 combines with J gene TRBJ2-7; the D gene could be TRBD1 or TRBD2 (6 bases each). The germline CDR1 and CDR2 sequences are SGHDT and YYEEEE. The CDR3 has 16 residues. V was trimmed by 4 bases and J by 2 bases, leaving 19 bases between them.

The chain recombines TRBV9 with TRBJ2-1, with D tentatively TRBD2 (5 bases). This CDR3 contains 13 residues. Deletions cut 1 base from V and 7 bases from J, with 9 bases between. Germline assignment: CDR1 SGDLS and CDR2 YYNGEE. CDR3 residues: CASSVLTGNEQFF. The CDR3 region has the DNA TGTGCCAGCAGCGTACTCACGGGGAATGAGCAGTTCTTC.

The J gene is TRBJ2-1, the V gene TRBV6-4; 8 nucleotides agree with TRBD2. V shed 0 bases and J 5 bases; nucleotides not matched to a gene: 12. The CDR3 consists of 18 residues. Germline V gene data show CDR1 as MRHNA and CDR2 as SNTAGT. CDR3 DNA: TGTGCCAGCAGTGACTCTGCCTACACGGGAGGGGCGAACAATGAGCAGTTCTTC. Its translation: CASSDSAYTGGANNEQFF.